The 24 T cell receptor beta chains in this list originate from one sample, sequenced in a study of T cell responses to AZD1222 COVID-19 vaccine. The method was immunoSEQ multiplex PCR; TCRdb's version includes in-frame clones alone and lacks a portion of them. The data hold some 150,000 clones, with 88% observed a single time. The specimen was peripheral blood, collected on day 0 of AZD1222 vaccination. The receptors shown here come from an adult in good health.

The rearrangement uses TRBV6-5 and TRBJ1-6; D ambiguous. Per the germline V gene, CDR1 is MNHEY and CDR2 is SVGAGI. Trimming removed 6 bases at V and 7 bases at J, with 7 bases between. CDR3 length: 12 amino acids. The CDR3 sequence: CASSTGNSPLHF. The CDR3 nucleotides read TGTGCCAGCAGCACGGGGAATTCACCCCTCCACTTT.

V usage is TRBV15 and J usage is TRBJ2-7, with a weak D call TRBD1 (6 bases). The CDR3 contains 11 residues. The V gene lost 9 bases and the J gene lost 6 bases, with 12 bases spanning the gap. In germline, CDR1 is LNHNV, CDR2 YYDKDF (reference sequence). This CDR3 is CATSQGGEQYF. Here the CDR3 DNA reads TGTGCCACTTCACAGGGTGGCGAGCAGTACTTC.

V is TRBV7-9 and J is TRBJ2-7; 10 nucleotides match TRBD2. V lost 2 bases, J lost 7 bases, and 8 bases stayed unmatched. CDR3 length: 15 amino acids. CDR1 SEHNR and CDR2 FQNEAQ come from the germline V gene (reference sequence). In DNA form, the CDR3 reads TGTGCCAGCAGCTTAACAGCGGGAGGGCGGAATGAGCAGTACTTC. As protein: CASSLTAGGRNEQYF.

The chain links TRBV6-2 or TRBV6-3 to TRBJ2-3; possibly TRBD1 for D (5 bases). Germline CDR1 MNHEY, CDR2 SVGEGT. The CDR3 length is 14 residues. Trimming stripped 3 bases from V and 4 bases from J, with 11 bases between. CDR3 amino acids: CASSYSTEADTQYF. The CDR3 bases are TGTGCCAGCAGTTATTCGACAGAGGCAGATACGCAGTATTTT.

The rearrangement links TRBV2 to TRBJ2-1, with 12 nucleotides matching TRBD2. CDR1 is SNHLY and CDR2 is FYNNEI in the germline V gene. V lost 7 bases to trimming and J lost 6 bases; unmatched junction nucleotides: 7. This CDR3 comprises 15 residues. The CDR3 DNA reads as TGTGCCAGCAATATACTAGCGGGAGGAGGCAATGAGCAGTTCTTC. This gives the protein CASNILAGGGNEQFF.

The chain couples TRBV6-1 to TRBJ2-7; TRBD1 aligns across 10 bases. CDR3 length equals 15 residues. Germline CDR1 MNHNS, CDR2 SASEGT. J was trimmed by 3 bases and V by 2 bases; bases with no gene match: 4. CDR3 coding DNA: TGTGCCAGCAGTGAACGGGACAGGGGATTCTACGAGCAGTACTTC. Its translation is CASSERDRGFYEQYF.

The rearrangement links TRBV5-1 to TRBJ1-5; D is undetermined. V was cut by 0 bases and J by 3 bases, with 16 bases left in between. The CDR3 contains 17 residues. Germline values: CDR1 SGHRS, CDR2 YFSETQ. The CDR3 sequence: CASSLAGIRVFNQPQHF. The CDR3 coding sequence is TGCGCCAGCAGCTTGGCGGGAATACGAGTTTTCAATCAGCCCCAGCATTTT.

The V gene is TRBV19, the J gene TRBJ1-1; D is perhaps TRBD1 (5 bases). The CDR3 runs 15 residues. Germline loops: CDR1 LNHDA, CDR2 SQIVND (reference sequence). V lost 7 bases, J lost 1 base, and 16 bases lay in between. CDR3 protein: CASIHPPGENTEAFF. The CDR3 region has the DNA TGTGCCAGTATCCATCCCCCGGGGGAGAACACTGAAGCTTTCTTT.

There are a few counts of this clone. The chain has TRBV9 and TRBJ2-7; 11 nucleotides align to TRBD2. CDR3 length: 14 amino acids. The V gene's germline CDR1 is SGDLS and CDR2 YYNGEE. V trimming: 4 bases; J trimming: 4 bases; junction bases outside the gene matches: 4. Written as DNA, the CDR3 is TGTGCCAGCAGCCAGGGACTAGCGGAATACGAGCAGTACTTC. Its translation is CASSQGLAEYEQYF.

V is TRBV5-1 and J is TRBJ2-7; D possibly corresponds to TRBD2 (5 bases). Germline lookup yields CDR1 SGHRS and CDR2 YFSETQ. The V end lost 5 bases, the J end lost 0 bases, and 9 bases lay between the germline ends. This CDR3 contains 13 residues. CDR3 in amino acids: CASSSVDSYEQYF. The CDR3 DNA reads TGCGCCAGCAGTAGCGTCGACTCCTACGAGCAGTACTTC.

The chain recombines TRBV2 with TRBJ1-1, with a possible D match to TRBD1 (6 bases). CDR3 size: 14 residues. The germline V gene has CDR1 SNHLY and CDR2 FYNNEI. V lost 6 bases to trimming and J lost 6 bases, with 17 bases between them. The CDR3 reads CASRDLWEGAEAFF. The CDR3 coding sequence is TGTGCCAGCAGGGATTTGTGGGAGGGGGCTGAAGCTTTCTTT.

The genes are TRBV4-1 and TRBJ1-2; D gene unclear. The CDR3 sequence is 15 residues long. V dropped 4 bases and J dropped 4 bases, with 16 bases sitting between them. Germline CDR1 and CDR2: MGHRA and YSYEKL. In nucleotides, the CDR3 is TGCGCCAGCAGCCCACTTGGGGTAAGGAGCTATGGCTACACCTTC. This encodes CASSPLGVRSYGYTF.

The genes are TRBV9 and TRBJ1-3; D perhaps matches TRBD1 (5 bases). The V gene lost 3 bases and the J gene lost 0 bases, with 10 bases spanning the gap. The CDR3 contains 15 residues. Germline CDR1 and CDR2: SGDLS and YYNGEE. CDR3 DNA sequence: TGTGCCAGCAGCGGGGGACGGCACTCTGGAAACACCATATATTTT. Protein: CASSGGRHSGNTIYF.

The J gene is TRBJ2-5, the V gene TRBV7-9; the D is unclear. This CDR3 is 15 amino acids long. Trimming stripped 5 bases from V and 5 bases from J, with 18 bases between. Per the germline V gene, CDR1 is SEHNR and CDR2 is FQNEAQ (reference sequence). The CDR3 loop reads CASSPPVSGRETQYF. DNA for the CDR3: TGTGCCAGCAGCCCCCCTGTTTCTGGCCGGGAGACCCAGTACTTC.

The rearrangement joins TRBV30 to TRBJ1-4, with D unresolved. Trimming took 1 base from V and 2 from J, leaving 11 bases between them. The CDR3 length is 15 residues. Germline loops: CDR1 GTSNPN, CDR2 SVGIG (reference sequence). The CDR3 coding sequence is TGTGCCTGGAGTGCCTATCTCGGGACTAATGAAAAACTGTTTTTT. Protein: CAWSAYLGTNEKLFF.

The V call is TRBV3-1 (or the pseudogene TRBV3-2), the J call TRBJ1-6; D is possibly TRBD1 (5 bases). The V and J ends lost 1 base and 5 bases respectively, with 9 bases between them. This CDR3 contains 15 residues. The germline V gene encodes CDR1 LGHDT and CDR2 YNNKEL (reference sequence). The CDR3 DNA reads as TGTGCCAGCAGCCAAGTTGACAGCGATAATTCACCCCTCCACTTT. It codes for CASSQVDSDNSPLHF.

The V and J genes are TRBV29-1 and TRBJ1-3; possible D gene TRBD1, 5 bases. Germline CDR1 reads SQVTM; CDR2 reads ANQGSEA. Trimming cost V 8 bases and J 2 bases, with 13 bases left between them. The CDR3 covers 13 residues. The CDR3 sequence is CSFRQNTGNTIYF. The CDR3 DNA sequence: TGCAGCTTTAGACAGAACACTGGAAACACCATATATTTT.

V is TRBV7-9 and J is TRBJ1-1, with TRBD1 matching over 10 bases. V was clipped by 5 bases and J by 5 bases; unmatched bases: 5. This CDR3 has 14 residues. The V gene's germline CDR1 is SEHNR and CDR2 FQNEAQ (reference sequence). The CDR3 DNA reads TGTGCCAGCAGCAGAGGGACAGGGGTTACTGAAGCTTTCTTT. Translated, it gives CASSRGTGVTEAFF. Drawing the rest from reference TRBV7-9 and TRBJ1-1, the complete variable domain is DTGVSQNPRHKITKRGQNVTFRCDPISEHNRLYWYRQTLGQGPEFLTYFQNEAQLEKSRLLSDRFSAERPKGSFSTLEIQRTEQGDSAMYLCASSRGTGVTEAFFGQGTRLTVV.

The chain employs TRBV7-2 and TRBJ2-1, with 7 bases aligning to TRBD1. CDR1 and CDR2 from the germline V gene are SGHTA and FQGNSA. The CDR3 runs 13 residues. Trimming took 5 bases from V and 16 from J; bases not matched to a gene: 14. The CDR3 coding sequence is TGTGCCAGCAGCCCCTCGGGACAGCTCCCCCCTTTCTTC. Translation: CASSPSGQLPPFF.

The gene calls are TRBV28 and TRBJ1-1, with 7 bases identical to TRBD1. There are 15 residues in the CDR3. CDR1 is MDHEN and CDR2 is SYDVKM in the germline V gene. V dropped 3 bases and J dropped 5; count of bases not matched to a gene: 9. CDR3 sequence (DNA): TGTGCCAGCAGTTTCCCCAGACAGGGTCTAACTGAAGCTTTCTTT. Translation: CASSFPRQGLTEAFF.

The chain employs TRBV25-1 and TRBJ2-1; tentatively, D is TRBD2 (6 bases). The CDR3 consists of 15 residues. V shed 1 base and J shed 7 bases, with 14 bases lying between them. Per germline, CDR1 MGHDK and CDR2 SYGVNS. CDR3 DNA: TGTGCCAGCAGTGAATGGGGAGGCGCCGGGAATGAGCAGTTCTTC. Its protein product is CASSEWGGAGNEQFF.

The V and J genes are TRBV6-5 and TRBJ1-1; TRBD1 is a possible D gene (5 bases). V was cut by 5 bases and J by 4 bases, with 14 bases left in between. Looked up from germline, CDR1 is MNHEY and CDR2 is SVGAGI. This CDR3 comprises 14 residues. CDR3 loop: CASSPFSGGTEAFF. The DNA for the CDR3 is TGTGCCAGCAGTCCCTTTTCCGGGGGCACTGAAGCTTTCTTT.

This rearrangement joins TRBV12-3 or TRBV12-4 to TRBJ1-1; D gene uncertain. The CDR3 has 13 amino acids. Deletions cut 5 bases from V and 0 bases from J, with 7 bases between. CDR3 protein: CASSTILNTEAFF. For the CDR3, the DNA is TGTGCCAGCAGTACGATCCTGAACACTGAAGCTTTCTTT.

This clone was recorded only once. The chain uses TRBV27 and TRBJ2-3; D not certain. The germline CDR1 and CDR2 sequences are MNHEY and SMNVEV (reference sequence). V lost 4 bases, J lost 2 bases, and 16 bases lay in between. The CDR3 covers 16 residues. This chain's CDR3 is CASSSSLTELTDTQYF. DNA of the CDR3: TGTGCCAGCAGTTCTTCCCTTACAGAACTCACAGATACGCAGTATTTT.